A single sample gave rise to the 30 T cell receptor beta chains below, sequenced in a study of siplizumab effects on memory and regulatory T cells (dated by TCRdb to between 2019 and 2020). Libraries were prepared through the immunoSEQ multiplex PCR assay. TCRdb provides this immuneACCESS table in a form limited to in-frame rearrangements. Some clones are lacking; in checked studies, under half of them reflect an unresolved V gene, and why the rest are absent is not known. For this sample there are roughly 100,000 clones; 80% to 95% appear just once. The ten largest clones capture around 1.1% of the sample. Sequenced: CD4+ T cells sorted from blood. Receptors originate from a human donor in good health.

This chain joins TRBV20-1 and TRBJ2-5, with D possibly being TRBD2 (6 bases). V lost 7 bases and J 5 bases, leaving 11 bases between the germline ends. The CDR3 has 11 amino acids. CDR1 DFQATT and CDR2 SNEGSKA come from the germline V gene (reference sequence). CDR3 in amino acids: CSGGDIETQYF. The CDR3 region has the DNA TGCAGTGGGGGGGATATCGAGACCCAGTACTTC.

The chain combines TRBV2 with TRBJ1-5; no reliable D call. Germline loops: CDR1 SNHLY, CDR2 FYNNEI. V was trimmed by 8 bases and J by 2 bases, leaving 7 bases between them. The CDR3 covers 12 residues. The CDR3 sequence is CASARGNQPQHF. The CDR3 DNA is TGTGCCAGCGCGAGAGGCAATCAGCCCCAGCATTTT.

The CDR3 loop reads CASSGQQGRFGRETQYF. The CDR3 DNA is TGTGCCAGCAGTGGACAACAGGGGAGATTTGGTAGAGAGACCCAGTACTTC. V gene TRBV27 combines with J gene TRBJ2-5; 7 bases line up with TRBD1. Germline CDR1 MNHEY, CDR2 SMNVEV (reference sequence). V was pared by 5 bases and J by 4 bases, with 16 bases of the junction left unmatched. The CDR3 totals 17 residues.

V is TRBV19 and J is TRBJ1-2; 7 bases map to TRBD1. With V trimmed by 7 bases and J by 7 bases, 6 bases remained unmatched. The CDR3 is 12 residues long. The V gene's germline CDR1 is LNHDA and CDR2 SQIVND (reference sequence). The CDR3 loop is CASIGGQPGYTF. In DNA, the CDR3 is TGTGCCAGTATTGGGGGACAGCCTGGCTACACCTTC.

CDR3 nucleotides: TGTGCCAGTAGTAGCCGGGGCGAGGTCGGAAACACCATATATTTT. Residues: CASSSRGEVGNTIYF. This rearrangement joins TRBV19 to TRBJ1-3; D might be TRBD1 (5 bases). The CDR3 totals 15 residues. Germline V CDR1 and CDR2: LNHDA, SQIVND (reference sequence). Trimming removed 4 bases at V and 4 bases at J, with 14 bases between.

This sequence joins TRBV7-9 and TRBJ2-5, with 9 bases matching TRBD1. The CDR3 covers 16 residues. The V gene end was trimmed by 1 base and the J gene end by 5 bases; junction bases not matched to a gene: 8. Germline CDR1 reads SEHNR; CDR2 reads FQNEAQ (reference sequence). The CDR3 region has the DNA TGTGCCAGCAGCTTAGTACCGGGACAGGGCCCCGAGACCCAGTACTTC. This sequence encodes CASSLVPGQGPETQYF. The variable domain in full, completed from reference TRBV7-9 and TRBJ2-5, reads DTGVSQNPRHKITKRGQNVTFRCDPISEHNRLYWYRQTLGQGPEFLTYFQNEAQLEKSRLLSDRFSAERPKGSFSTLEIQRTEQGDSAMYLCASSLVPGQGPETQYFGPGTRLLVL.

The chain has TRBV13 and TRBJ1-2; 7 bases agree with TRBD1. The germline V gene has CDR1 PRHDT and CDR2 FYEKMQ (reference sequence). Germline trimming cut 5 bases from V and 8 bases from J; bases unmatched to any gene: 14. This CDR3 is built from 15 residues. The CDR3 region is CASSPMTGTSGGYTF. For the CDR3, the DNA is TGTGCCAGCAGCCCAATGACAGGGACCTCGGGAGGCTACACCTTC.

Here the CDR3 reads CASSFEGNIPIGELFF. The CDR3 DNA reads as TGTGCCAGCAGTTTCGAGGGTAACATTCCAATCGGGGAGCTGTTTTTT. The V call is TRBV28, the J call TRBJ2-2, with a weak D call TRBD2 (5 bases). Germline V gene lookup returns CDR1 MDHEN and CDR2 SYDVKM. Trimming left V 3 bases short and J 7 bases short, with 18 bases between. This CDR3 region has 16 residues. Looking up the rest from reference TRBV28 and TRBJ2-2 gives the full variable domain: DVKVTQSSRYLVKRTGEKVFLECVQDMDHENMFWYRQDPGLGLRLIYFSYDVKMKEKGDIPEGYSVSREKKERFSLILESASTNQTSMYLCASSFEGNIPIGELFFGEGSRLTVL.

This chain links TRBV7-6 with TRBJ2-7; TRBD2 agrees at 7 bases. From germline, CDR1 is SGHVS and CDR2 FNYEAQ. CDR3 length equals 16 residues. The V gene end was trimmed by 5 bases and the J gene end by 4 bases; junction bases not matched to a gene: 14. CDR3 sequence: CASSPSPSSGPYEQYF. As DNA, the CDR3 is TGTGCCAGCAGCCCTTCACCCTCTAGCGGTCCTTACGAGCAGTACTTC.

This clone was seen a single time. The chain couples TRBV2 to TRBJ2-7; the match to TRBD2 covers 13 bases. Losses at the gene ends were 6 bases for V and 2 bases for J; bases not matched to a gene: 4. Germline V CDR1 and CDR2: SNHLY, FYNNEI. CDR3 length: 15 amino acids. CDR3 protein: CASRLTSGRTYEQYF. CDR3 sequence (DNA): TGTGCCAGCAGGCTGACTAGCGGGAGGACCTACGAGCAGTACTTC.

Details on this clone: One end of the junction fails to match germline, which may point to a read error. The chain employs TRBV5-1 and TRBJ1-5; maybe TRBD1 (5 bases). This CDR3 has 15 amino acids. In germline, CDR1 is SGHRS, CDR2 YFSETQ. The CDR3 sequence: CASSLGTTSDQPQHF. CDR3 bases: TGCGCCAGCAGCTTAGGGACGACTAGCGATCAGCCCCAGCATTTT.

V and J are TRBV29-1 and TRBJ2-7; D may match TRBD1 or TRBD2 (6 bases each). CDR1 and CDR2 (germline): SQVTM, ANQGSEA. The CDR3 extends over 14 amino acids. V was pared by 7 bases and J by 2 bases, with 18 bases between. The CDR3 sequence: CSARSQGTPYEQYF. Here the CDR3 DNA reads TGCAGCGCCCGATCCCAGGGGACTCCCTACGAGCAGTACTTC.

The gene calls are TRBV27 and TRBJ1-4; 11 bases map to TRBD1. This CDR3 is 16 amino acids long. Per germline, CDR1 MNHEY and CDR2 SMNVEV (reference sequence). With V trimmed by 8 bases and J by 8 bases, 13 bases remained unmatched. The CDR3 reads CASGRTRTGGQEKLFF. In nucleotides, the CDR3 is TGTGCCAGCGGACGAACTAGGACAGGGGGCCAGGAAAAACTGTTTTTT.

DNA for the CDR3: TGCGCCAGCAGCCCCCGGGACAGGGGAACGGCAGATACGCAGTATTTT. This translates into CASSPRDRGTADTQYF. The chain carries TRBV5-1 and TRBJ2-3; TRBD1 agrees at 10 bases. Germline V gene data show CDR1 as SGHRS and CDR2 as YFSETQ. CDR3 length equals 16 residues. Trimming at V came to 4 bases and at J to 4 bases, leaving 9 bases not matched to a gene. Filled out from reference TRBV5-1 and TRBJ2-3, the complete variable domain reads KAGVTQTPRYLIKTRGQQVTLSCSPISGHRSVSWYQQTPGQGLQFLFEYFSETQRNKGNFPGRFSGRQFSNSRSEMNVSTLELGDSALYLCASSPRDRGTADTQYFGPGTRLTVL.

The gene calls are TRBV18 and TRBJ2-3; D assignment may be TRBD1 or TRBD2 (5 bases each). Per germline, CDR1 KGHSH and CDR2 LQKENI. The V end lost 3 bases, the J end lost 1 base, and 11 bases lay between the germline ends. The CDR3 loop spans 15 amino acids. The CDR3 reads CASSPHRGGTDTQYF. DNA for the CDR3: TGTGCCAGCTCACCGCACAGAGGGGGCACAGATACGCAGTATTTT.

This chain joins TRBV28 and TRBJ1-5; perhaps TRBD1 as D (5 bases). V lost 3 bases and J 2 bases, leaving 11 bases between the germline ends. Germline assignment: CDR1 MDHEN and CDR2 SYDVKM. This CDR3 is 15 amino acids long. This CDR3 is CASSFGGKGNQPQHF. CDR3 coding DNA: TGTGCCAGCAGTTTCGGGGGTAAGGGCAATCAGCCCCAGCATTTT.

The chain links TRBV10-1 to TRBJ2-5, with 7 bases identical to TRBD1. The germline CDR1 and CDR2 sequences are WNHNN and SYGVQD (reference sequence). After removal of 5 bases from V and 0 bases from J, the junction contained 9 bases not matched to a gene. The CDR3 loop spans 16 amino acids. The DNA of the CDR3 is TGCGCCAGCAGTCCAATGGACAGGCCCAACCAAGAGACCCAGTACTTC. It is translated as CASSPMDRPNQETQYF.

The chain uses TRBV18 and TRBJ1-3; D unresolved. Germline CDR1 is KGHSH and CDR2 is LQKENI. This CDR3 region has 16 residues. V lost 0 bases and J 4 bases, leaving 13 bases between the germline ends. The DNA for the CDR3 is TGTGCCAGCTCACCACCTTCCCCCCGAGGGGGAAACACCATATATTTT. Its translation: CASSPPSPRGGNTIYF.

The V and J genes are TRBV7-3 and TRBJ2-2; D gene uncertain. V lost 5 bases, J lost 2 bases, and 3 bases lay in between. CDR3 length: 12 residues. Germline values: CDR1 SGHTA, CDR2 FQGTGA. The CDR3 reads CASSPNTGELFF. CDR3 DNA: TGTGCCAGCAGCCCAAACACCGGGGAGCTGTTTTTT.

This chain uses TRBV7-8 with TRBJ2-2, with 7 bases that match TRBD2. The germline gives CDR1 SGHVS, CDR2 FQNEAQ. CDR3 length equals 17 residues. V lost 5 bases to trimming and J lost 7 bases; unmatched junction nucleotides: 16. Here the CDR3 DNA reads TGTGCCAGCAGCCGAGGCAGCCCTGGACTAGGTGGCGGGGAGCTGTTTTTT. It translates to CASSRGSPGLGGGELFF.

The CDR3 here is CASSEHSGAHNEQFF. In DNA, the CDR3 is TGTGCCAGCAGTGAACATAGCGGGGCACACAATGAGCAGTTCTTC. V usage is TRBV25-1 and J usage is TRBJ2-1; TRBD2 matches 8 bases. Germline-derived CDR1 and CDR2 are MGHDK and SYGVNS. This CDR3 has 15 amino acids. After removal of 2 bases from V and 5 bases from J, the junction contained 5 bases not matched to a gene.

V and J are TRBV14 and TRBJ2-5; the D is unclear. From germline, CDR1 is SGHDN and CDR2 FVKESK. V lost 6 bases to trimming and J lost 2 bases, with 10 bases between them. The CDR3 consists of 13 residues. The CDR3 DNA is TGTGCCAGCAGTCAAACTTTTCAAGAGACCCAGTACTTC. It specifies CASSQTFQETQYF.

The CDR3 coding sequence is TGTGCCAGCTCACCGTTCAATGGGGCCCAGTACTTC. This encodes CASSPFNGAQYF. The rearrangement links TRBV18 to TRBJ2-5; D unresolved. Germline CDR1 KGHSH, CDR2 LQKENI. Trimming stripped 3 bases from V and 9 bases from J, with 11 bases between. The CDR3 is 12 amino acids.

The chain is built from TRBV5-1 and TRBJ2-1; 7 positions match TRBD2. Germline values: CDR1 SGHRS, CDR2 YFSETQ. The CDR3 covers 14 residues. After removal of 2 bases from V and 6 bases from J, the junction contained 5 bases not matched to a gene. CDR3 amino acids: CASSLTGTINEQFF. CDR3 DNA sequence: TGCGCCAGCAGCTTAACCGGGACTATCAATGAGCAGTTCTTC.

This chain links TRBV9 with TRBJ2-3; D is unresolved. Between the trimmed V and J ends, which lost 1 base and 14 bases, there was a span of 5 bases. Germline V gene sequence: CDR1 SGDLS, CDR2 YYNGEE. The CDR3 spans 9 residues. In DNA, the CDR3 is TGTGCCAGCAGCGTATTACGGTATTTT. It specifies CASSVLRYF.

This chain uses TRBV7-2 with TRBJ2-1; 10 bases are a match to TRBD2. The V segment lost 4 bases and the J segment 6 bases; nucleotides outside the gene matches: 18. The CDR3 length is 19 residues. Germline V CDR1 and CDR2: SGHTA, FQGNSA. The CDR3, as DNA: TGTGCCAGCAGCTCGCCCCTAGCGGGAGACTTTTCTTGGGGCAATGAGCAGTTCTTC. Translating it yields CASSSPLAGDFSWGNEQFF.

The rearrangement links TRBV28 to TRBJ2-1; possibly TRBD1 for D (6 bases). Germline V lookup: CDR1 MDHEN, CDR2 SYDVKM. There are 14 residues in the CDR3. V lost 10 bases, J lost 6 bases, and 19 bases lay in between. CDR3 in DNA: TGTGCCATCATTGGGACACCCTCCAGCAATGAGCAGTTCTTC. Translation gives CAIIGTPSSNEQFF.

The chain has TRBV6-1 and TRBJ1-5, with a tentative D call TRBD1 (5 bases). V was pared by 8 bases and J by 3 bases, with 14 bases between. The CDR3 runs to 14 residues. CDR1 and CDR2 from the germline V gene are MNHNS and SASEGT. The CDR3 loop is CASVPGRSNQPQHF. The DNA for the CDR3 is TGTGCCAGCGTTCCGGGACGGTCCAATCAGCCCCAGCATTTT.

This chain links TRBV5-4 with TRBJ2-5; D may be TRBD1 or TRBD2 (5 bases each). V lost 2 bases and J 2 bases, leaving 13 bases between the germline ends. This CDR3 spans 15 amino acids. Germline-derived CDR1 and CDR2 are SGHNT and YYREEE (reference sequence). CDR3 in amino acids: CASSFGGRVQETQYF. The CDR3 DNA is TGTGCCAGCAGCTTTGGGGGACGGGTGCAAGAGACCCAGTACTTC.

This chain joins TRBV18 and TRBJ2-6; D is uncertain. CDR3 size: 19 residues. Trimming took off 2 bases at V and 0 bases at J, with 17 bases between the two ends. Germline V gene sequence: CDR1 KGHSH, CDR2 LQKENI. CDR3 nucleotide sequence: TGTGCCAGCTCACCAGTCCTACTGTCAGGCGCCTCTGGGGCCAACGTCCTGACTTTC. Its protein is CASSPVLLSGASGANVLTF.